Here is one TCR beta chain with its context. Antigen unknown. Blood was sampled at baseline, cycle 4 day 1, and cycle 7 day 1. The CDR3 consists of 13 residues. The V gene lost 4 bases and the J gene lost 3 bases, with 8 bases spanning the gap. Looked up from germline, CDR1 is SGHVS and CDR2 is FNYEAQ. The sample is drawn from a study of OX40 agonist ivuxolimab in advanced cancers. Study-level background: Subjects had a mean age of about 57 years, with a range of 23 to 79; around 83% were male.

Study outcomes and limitations: Expanded peripheral T cells had an undetermined antigen specificity.

The assay was immunoSEQ multiplex PCR, and TCRdb's table has in-frame clones only and misses some. The sample carries 100,000 to 150,000 clones, roughly 92% recorded once. This TCR came from an adult with an advanced solid tumor such as melanoma, head and neck, liver or kidney cancer. The chain has TRBV7-6 and TRBJ2-3, with no clear D. The sequenced sample was CD4+ or CD8+ T cells sorted from blood, obtained in a trial of the OX40 agonist ivuxolimab. CDR3 DNA: TGTGCCAGCAGCTCCGCAGAGACAGATACGCAGTATTTT. This encodes CASSSAETDTQYF.